Below, 14 T cell receptor beta chains from the same sample are listed, as sequenced in a study of identical twins (dated by TCRdb to between 2015 and 2016). The receptor library was made with 5' RACE. Sequenced using an Illumina HiSeq 2000. The public reads were reanalyzed by TCRdb: fastp trimming at Q25, MiXCR alignment, in-frame beta chains only. Rows with one shared CDR3 protein collapse into an entry with the most common genes and DNA. This sample has 450,000 to 650,000 distinct CDR3 sequences in its table, and 13% to 15% of those were observed once. Together, the top ten hold roughly 0.4% of the sample. The sample was also reused in another study, on yellow fever vaccine responses in identical twins.

The sequenced sample was CD4+ T cells sorted from blood. The receptor set was obtained from a woman in her late teens or twenties in good health.

The chain is built from TRBV5-1 and TRBJ2-3; no firm D call. The CDR3 covers 14 residues. The V gene's germline CDR1 is SGHRS and CDR2 YFSETQ. V gave up 1 base and J gave up 5 bases, with 11 bases separating them. For the CDR3, the DNA is TGCGCCAGCAGCTTGTGGGCCTCCCTAGATACGCAGTATTTT. It specifies CASSLWASLDTQYF.

About this clonotype: Germline and junction disagree at one end, which may indicate a read error. This chain uses TRBV6-2 or TRBV6-3 with TRBJ2-6; 8 bases match TRBD1. Germline assignment: CDR1 MNHEY and CDR2 SVGEGT. This CDR3 spans 18 amino acids. This chain's CDR3 is CAGSSHGQGSSGANVLTF. Written as DNA, the CDR3 is TGTGCCGGCAGTTCTCACGGACAGGGAAGCTCTGGGGCCAACGTCCTGACTTTC.

The chain links TRBV7-9 to TRBJ2-3, with 11 bases aligning to TRBD2. This CDR3 is built from 16 residues. The V and J ends lost 4 bases and 3 bases, in that order; junction bases with no gene match: 6. CDR1 SEHNR and CDR2 FQNEAQ come from the germline V gene (reference sequence). The CDR3 loop reads CASSSLSGRGTDTQYF. CDR3 DNA sequence: TGTGCCAGCAGCTCGCTTAGCGGGAGGGGGACAGATACGCAGTATTTT.

This clonotype was detected only a few times. The chain couples TRBV29-1 to TRBJ2-6; D is uncertain. CDR3 length: 13 residues. Trimming shortened V by 7 bases and J by 0 bases, and 7 bases separated the two germline ends. In germline, CDR1 is SQVTM, CDR2 ANQGSEA. CDR3 DNA sequence: TGCAGCGCTTTCGGCTCTGGGGCCAACGTCCTGACTTTC. The encoded protein is CSAFGSGANVLTF.

This clonotype was detected only a few times. This chain uses TRBV29-1 with TRBJ2-7; weak D call: TRBD2 (5 bases). The V gene's germline CDR1 is SQVTM and CDR2 ANQGSEA. This CDR3 contains 16 residues. V dropped 0 bases and J dropped 2 bases, with 17 bases sitting between them. DNA for the CDR3: TGCAGCGTTGAAGATCGGGGTAGCCACACGACCTACGAGCAGTACTTC. This sequence encodes CSVEDRGSHTTYEQYF.

The sample holds a few counts of this clonotype. The rearrangement joins TRBV2 to TRBJ1-1; no clear D gene. The germline V and J ends were trimmed by 6 bases and 0 bases, with 14 bases remaining between them. The CDR3 loop spans 15 amino acids. Germline CDR1 reads SNHLY; CDR2 reads FYNNEI. In nucleotides, the CDR3 is TGTGCCAGCAGGTCCCGGGGAGGGATGAACACTGAAGCTTTCTTT. Its protein is CASRSRGGMNTEAFF.

The genes are TRBV29-1 and TRBJ2-3; 7 nucleotides agree with TRBD1. This CDR3 comprises 12 residues. V trimming: 8 bases; J trimming: 6 bases; junction bases outside the gene matches: 8. Germline assignment: CDR1 SQVTM and CDR2 ANQGSEA. The CDR3 DNA reads TGCAGCCTAACAGGGGCCCTTGATACGCAGTATTTT. This translates into CSLTGALDTQYF.

The chain employs TRBV27 and TRBJ1-5; 7 bases align to TRBD1. The V segment lost 3 bases and the J segment 8 bases; nucleotides outside the gene matches: 4. The CDR3 loop spans 13 amino acids. From germline, CDR1 is MNHEY and CDR2 SMNVEV (reference sequence). CDR3 nucleotide sequence: TGTGCCAGCAGTTTCCAGGGGGGAGAGCCCCAGCATTTT. It translates to CASSFQGGEPQHF.

This clonotype was observed a few times. This sequence joins TRBV7-2 and TRBJ2-1, with 7 positions matching TRBD2. Trimming removed 5 bases from V and 7 bases from J; junction bases left unmatched: 14. CDR3 size: 16 residues. Germline V gene data show CDR1 as SGHTA and CDR2 as FQGNSA. The CDR3 reads CASSQNSAGMGNEQFF. CDR3 coding DNA: TGTGCCAGCAGCCAAAATTCAGCGGGAATGGGAAATGAGCAGTTCTTC. Full variable domain (rest looked up from reference TRBV7-2 and TRBJ2-1): GAGVSQSPSNKVTEKGKDVELRCDPISGHTALYWYRQSLGQGLEFLIYFQGNSAPDKSGLPSDRFSAERTGGSVSTLTIQRTQQEDSAVYLCASSQNSAGMGNEQFFGPGTRLTVL.

The chain joins TRBV15 to TRBJ2-2; TRBD1 agrees at 9 bases. V gave up 3 bases and J gave up 3 bases; unmatched junction bases: 8. CDR1 LNHNV and CDR2 YYDKDF come from the germline V gene (reference sequence). The CDR3 extends over 17 amino acids. The CDR3 bases are TGTGCCACCAGCAGGCCCCGGGACAGGGTGGACACCGGGGAGCTGTTTTTT. It is translated as CATSRPRDRVDTGELFF.

This clonotype was found a few times. The V and J genes are TRBV10-3 and TRBJ1-6, with a possible D match to TRBD1 (5 bases). Germline CDR1 reads ENHRY; CDR2 reads SYGVKD. Trimming removed 6 bases at V and 7 bases at J, with 13 bases between. This CDR3 is 14 amino acids long. CDR3 bases: TGTGCCATCAGGGGGCGGGAGGGGAATTCACCCCTCCACTTT. This encodes CAIRGREGNSPLHF.

This sequence joins TRBV5-1 and TRBJ1-1, with D hard to call. The length of the CDR3 is 17 residues. V lost 4 bases and J 1 base, leaving 20 bases between the germline ends. The germline CDR1 and CDR2 sequences are SGHRS and YFSETQ. The CDR3 sequence is CASSGRGGFSKNTEAFF. Written as DNA, the CDR3 is TGCGCCAGCAGCGGTCGTGGAGGGTTTTCTAAGAACACTGAAGCTTTCTTT.

The rearrangement links TRBV15 to TRBJ2-5, with 8 bases matching TRBD1. This CDR3 has 15 amino acids. Trimming removed 1 base from V and 2 bases from J; junction bases left unmatched: 3. Per germline, CDR1 LNHNV and CDR2 YYDKDF (reference sequence). In DNA, the CDR3 is TGTGCCACCAGCAGAGCCGGGACAGGACAAGAGACCCAGTACTTC. This gives the protein CATSRAGTGQETQYF.

V usage is TRBV3-1 and J usage is TRBJ1-2; no clear D gene. Trimming took 1 base from V and 5 from J, leaving 11 bases between them. Germline-derived CDR1 and CDR2 are LGHDT and YNNKEL (reference sequence). The CDR3 covers 14 residues. CDR3 in DNA: TGTGCCAGCAGCCAAGGAGGGCAGCCATATGGCTACACCTTC. Translated: CASSQGGQPYGYTF.